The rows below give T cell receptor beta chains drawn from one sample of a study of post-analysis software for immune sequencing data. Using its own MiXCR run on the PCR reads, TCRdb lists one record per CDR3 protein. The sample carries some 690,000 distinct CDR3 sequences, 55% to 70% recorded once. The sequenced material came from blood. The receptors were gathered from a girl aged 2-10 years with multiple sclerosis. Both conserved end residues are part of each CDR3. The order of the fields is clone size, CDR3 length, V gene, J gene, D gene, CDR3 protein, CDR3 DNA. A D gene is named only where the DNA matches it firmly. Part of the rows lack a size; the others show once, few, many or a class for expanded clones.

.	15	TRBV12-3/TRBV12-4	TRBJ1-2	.	CASSPHNRDLYGYTF	TGTGCCAGCAGTCCCCACAACAGGGACCTCTATGGCTACACCTTC
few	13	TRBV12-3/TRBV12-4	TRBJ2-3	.	CASSSYSTDTQYF	TGCGCCAGCAGCTCCTATAGCACAGATACGCAGTATTTT
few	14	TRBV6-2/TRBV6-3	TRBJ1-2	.	CASSYRTIVHGYTF	TGTGCCAGCAGTTACCGGACTATCGTCCATGGCTACACCTTC
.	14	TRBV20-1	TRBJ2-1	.	CSARGASVYNEQFF	TGCAGTGCTAGAGGGGCTAGCGTATACAATGAGCAGTTCTTC
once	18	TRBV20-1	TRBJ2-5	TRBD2	CSARDGAPSGGLQETQYF	TGCAGTGCTAGAGATGGGGCCCCTAGCGGGGGGCTTCAAGAGACCCAGTACTTC
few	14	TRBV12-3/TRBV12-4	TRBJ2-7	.	CASSLSPPPYEQYF	TGTGCCAGCAGTTTGTCTCCACCTCCCTACGAGCAGTACTTC
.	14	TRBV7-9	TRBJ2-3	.	CASSLPIATDTQYF	TGTGCCAGCAGTCTACCCATAGCCACAGATACGCAGTATTTT
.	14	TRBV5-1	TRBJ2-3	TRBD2	CASSPSSGADTQYF	TGCGCCAGCAGCCCCTCTAGCGGGGCAGATACGCAGTATTTT
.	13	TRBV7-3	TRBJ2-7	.	CASSSSLGYEQYF	TGTGCCAGCAGCTCCTCTTTGGGCTACGAGCAGTACTTC
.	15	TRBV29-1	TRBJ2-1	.	CSGRTGPSDYNEQFF	TGCAGCGGCCGTACAGGCCCCTCGGACTACAATGAGCAGTTCTTC
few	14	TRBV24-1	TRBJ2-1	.	CATSDSQTYNEQFF	TGTGCCACCAGTGATTCCCAGACCTACAATGAGCAGTTCTTC
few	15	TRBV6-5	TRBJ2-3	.	CASRPPGVRTDTQYF	TGTGCCAGCAGGCCCCCGGGAGTACGGACAGATACGCAGTATTTT
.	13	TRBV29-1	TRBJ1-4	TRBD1	CSPKTGGGEKLFF	TGCAGCCCAAAGACAGGGGGCGGTGAAAAACTGTTTTTT
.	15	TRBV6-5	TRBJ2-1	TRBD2	CASASTSGGYNEQFF	TGTGCCAGCGCTTCGACTAGCGGGGGGTACAATGAGCAGTTCTTC
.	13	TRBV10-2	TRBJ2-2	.	CASTQGLPGELFF	TGCGCCAGCACCCAGGGCCTTCCCGGGGAGCTGTTTTTT
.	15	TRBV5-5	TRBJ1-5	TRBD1	CASSWGEDRPQPQHF	TGTGCCAGCAGCTGGGGGGAGGACAGGCCTCAGCCCCAGCATTTT
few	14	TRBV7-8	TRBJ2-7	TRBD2	CASRQRAAGGGQYF	TGTGCCAGCAGACAAAGGGCAGCGGGAGGCGGTCAGTACTTC
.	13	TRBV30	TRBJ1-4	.	CAWGKDGYEKLFF	TGTGCCTGGGGAAAGGACGGCTATGAAAAACTGTTTTTT
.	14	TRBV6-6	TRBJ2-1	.	CASSDRNSYNEQFF	TGTGCCAGCAGTGACAGAAACTCCTACAATGAGCAGTTCTTC
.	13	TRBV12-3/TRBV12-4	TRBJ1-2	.	CASRIKGTDGYTF	TGTGCCAGCCGTATAAAGGGGACGGATGGCTACACCTTC
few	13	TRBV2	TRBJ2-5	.	CASSDWAQETQYF	TGTGCCAGCAGTGATTGGGCACAAGAGACCCAGTACTTC
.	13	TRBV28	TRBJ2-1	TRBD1	CASMGQGIWEQFF	TGTGCCAGCATGGGACAGGGGATTTGGGAGCAGTTCTTC
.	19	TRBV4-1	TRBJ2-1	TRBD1	CASSQTLFPMATGINEQFF	TGCGCCAGCAGCCAAACCCTATTCCCAATGGCGACAGGGATCAATGAGCAGTTCTTC
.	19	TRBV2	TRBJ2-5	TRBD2	CASSGAILAGPHYQETQYF	TGTGCCAGCAGTGGAGCGATACTAGCGGGCCCTCACTATCAAGAGACCCAGTACTTC
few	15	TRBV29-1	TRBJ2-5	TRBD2	CSVEGGGGVRETQYF	TGCAGCGTTGAGGGCGGGGGAGGAGTTAGAGAGACCCAGTACTTC
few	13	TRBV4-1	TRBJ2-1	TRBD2	CASSLRLAYEQFF	TGCGCCAGCAGCCTCCGACTAGCTTATGAGCAGTTCTTC
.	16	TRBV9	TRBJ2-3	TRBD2	CASSFRLAGGSDTQYF	TGTGCCAGCAGCTTCCGACTAGCGGGGGGCTCAGATACGCAGTATTTT
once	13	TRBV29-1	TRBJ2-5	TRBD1	CSATGQGQETQYF	TGCAGCGCCACGGGACAGGGACAAGAGACCCAGTACTTC
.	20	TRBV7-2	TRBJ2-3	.	CASSFPSSAPGGENTDTQYF	TGTGCCAGCAGCTTCCCCTCTAGTGCCCCAGGGGGGGAGAACACAGATACGCAGTATTTT
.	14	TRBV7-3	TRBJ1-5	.	CASSLTGLDQPQHF	TGTGCCAGCAGCCTCACAGGGCTGGATCAGCCCCAGCATTTT
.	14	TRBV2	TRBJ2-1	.	CASSALPSGDEQFF	TGTGCCAGCAGTGCCCTGCCCTCGGGCGATGAGCAGTTCTTC
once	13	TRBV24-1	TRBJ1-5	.	CATIRGGNQPQHF	TGTGCCACCATACGGGGGGGCAATCAGCCCCAGCATTTT
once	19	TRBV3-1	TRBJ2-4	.	CASSQDYARKSLAKNIQYF	TGTGCCAGCAGCCAAGATTATGCTAGGAAGAGTCTAGCCAAAAACATTCAGTACTTC
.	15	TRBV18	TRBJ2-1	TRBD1	CASSPTRQGNNEQFF	TGTGCCAGCTCACCCACCAGACAGGGAAATAATGAGCAGTTCTTC
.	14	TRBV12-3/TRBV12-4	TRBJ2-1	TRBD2	CASRGGFPYNEQFF	TGTGCCAGCAGGGGGGGGTTTCCATACAATGAGCAGTTCTTC
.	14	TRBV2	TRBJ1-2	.	CASSDPFDSRGYTF	TGTGCCAGCAGTGACCCGTTCGACAGCCGCGGCTACACCTTC
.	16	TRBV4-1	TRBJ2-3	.	CASSQGGGDLRNTQYF	TGCGCCAGCAGCCAAGGGGGCGGAGACCTAAGAAATACGCAGTATTTT
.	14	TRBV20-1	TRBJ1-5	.	CSASKGAGNQPQHF	TGCAGTGCTAGTAAAGGGGCTGGCAATCAGCCCCAGCATTTT
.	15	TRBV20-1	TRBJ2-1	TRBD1	CSAPGTGGLYNEQFF	TGCAGTGCTCCTGGGACAGGGGGCCTCTACAATGAGCAGTTCTTC
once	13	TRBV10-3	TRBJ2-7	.	CAISGNNSYEQYF	TGTGCCATCAGTGGAAACAATTCATACGAGCAGTACTTC
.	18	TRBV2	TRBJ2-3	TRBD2	CASRGTSAPHTLTDTQYF	TGTGCCAGCAGGGGGACTAGCGCGCCCCATACGCTCACAGATACGCAGTATTTT
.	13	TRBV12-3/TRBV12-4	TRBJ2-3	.	CASSRFTADTQYF	TGTGCCAGCAGTCGTTTTACAGCAGATACGCAGTATTTT
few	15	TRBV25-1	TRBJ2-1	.	CASSEYRLGQYEQFF	TGTGCCAGCAGTGAATATCGGCTAGGGCAGTATGAGCAGTTCTTC
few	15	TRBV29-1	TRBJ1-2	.	CSVEAGQMTPYGYTF	TGCAGCGTTGAAGCAGGACAGATGACTCCCTATGGCTACACCTTC
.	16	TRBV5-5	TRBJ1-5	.	CASSLLSTASNQPQHF	TGTGCCAGCAGCTTATTGTCGACAGCCAGCAATCAGCCCCAGCATTTT
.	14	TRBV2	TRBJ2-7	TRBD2	CASRGLAVSYEQYF	TGTGCCAGCAGAGGGCTAGCGGTCTCCTACGAGCAGTACTTC
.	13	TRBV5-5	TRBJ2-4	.	CASSRLAKNIQYF	TGTGCCAGCAGCCGCTTAGCCAAAAACATTCAGTACTTC
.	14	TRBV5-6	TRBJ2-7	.	CANSLGRATYEQYF	TGTGCCAACAGCTTGGGCAGGGCTACCTACGAGCAGTACTTC
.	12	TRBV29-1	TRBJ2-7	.	CSVTRDGYEQYF	TGCAGCGTTACTCGGGACGGCTACGAGCAGTACTTC
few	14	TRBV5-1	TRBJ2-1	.	CASSKPGDSNEQFF	TGCGCCAGCAGCAAACCGGGGGACAGCAATGAGCAGTTCTTC
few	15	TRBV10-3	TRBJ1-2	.	CAISEVAERRTGYTF	TGTGCCATCAGTGAAGTCGCGGAGAGGAGGACTGGCTACACCTTC
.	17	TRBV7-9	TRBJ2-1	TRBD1	CASSSPNLTGWYNEQFF	TGTGCCAGCAGCTCCCCAAACCTGACAGGGTGGTACAATGAGCAGTTCTTC
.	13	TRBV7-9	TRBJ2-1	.	CASSWTRTHEQFF	TGTGCCAGCAGCTGGACACGTACACATGAGCAGTTCTTC
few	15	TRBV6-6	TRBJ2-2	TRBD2	CASSYSSGVTGELFF	TGTGCCAGCAGTTACTCAAGCGGGGTCACCGGGGAGCTGTTTTTT
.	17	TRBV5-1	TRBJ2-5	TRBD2	CASSTGATSGAKETQYF	TGCGCCAGCAGCACCGGAGCGACTAGCGGTGCCAAAGAGACCCAGTACTTC
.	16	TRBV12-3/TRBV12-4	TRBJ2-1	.	CASSFHGAGSYNEQFF	TGTGCCAGCAGTTTTCACGGGGCCGGGTCCTACAATGAGCAGTTCTTC
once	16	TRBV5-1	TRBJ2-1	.	CASSLISSGSYNEQFF	TGCGCCAGCAGCTTGATATCCAGCGGGTCCTACAATGAGCAGTTCTTC